Following are 3 T cell receptor beta chains from one sample sequenced in a study of cytomegalovirus exposure and HLA in healthy donors. PCR involved 60 Vbeta and 13 Jbeta primers. This table comes from immunoSEQ multiplex PCR, and its TCRdb copy is limited to in-frame clones, with some not included. This sample's clone table lists 110,000 to 150,000 clones. The sequencing sample was made of PBMCs. The source is a man in his forties or fifties in good health and CMV-seronegative.

The rearrangement links TRBV14 to TRBJ1-3; D remains ambiguous. The V end lost 4 bases, the J end lost 3 bases, and 4 bases lay between the germline ends. The CDR3 length is 12 residues. Germline V CDR1 and CDR2: SGHDN, FVKESK. The CDR3 DNA follows: TGTGCCAGCAGCCTCATTGGAAACACCATATATTTT. Encoded protein: CASSLIGNTIYF.

The chain recombines TRBV5-1 with TRBJ1-2; the D gene is possibly TRBD1 (5 bases). Germline loops: CDR1 SGHRS, CDR2 YFSETQ. The V end lost 0 bases, the J end lost 3 bases, and 12 bases lay between the germline ends. There are 15 residues in the CDR3. In DNA form, the CDR3 reads TGCGCCAGCAGCTTGGGTCAGCCGGGGGACTATGGCTACACCTTC. Amino acid sequence: CASSLGQPGDYGYTF. Full variable domain (rest looked up from reference TRBV5-1 and TRBJ1-2): KAGVTQTPRYLIKTRGQQVTLSCSPISGHRSVSWYQQTPGQGLQFLFEYFSETQRNKGNFPGRFSGRQFSNSRSEMNVSTLELGDSALYLCASSLGQPGDYGYTFGSGTRLTVV.

Turning to this clone: At one end the junction does not follow the germline gene, possibly because of a read error. The chain carries TRBV14 and TRBJ2-7; TRBD2 might be the D (5 bases). Germline V gene data show CDR1 as SGHDN and CDR2 as FVKESK. The CDR3 has 13 residues. The CDR3 DNA follows: TGTGCCAGCAGCCAATCTCCAACCGGCCGGGGAATTTTC. Protein sequence: CASSQSPTGRGIF. The full variable domain, with the rest looked up from reference TRBV14 and TRBJ2-7, is EAGVTQFPSHSVIEKGQTVTLRCDPISGHDNLYWYRRVMGKEIKFLLHFVKESKQDESGMPNNRFLAERTGGTYSTLKVQPAELEDSGVYFCASSQSPTGRGIFGPGTRLTVT.